The rows below give T cell receptor beta chains drawn from one sample of a study of tumor and adjacent non-tumor tissue in lung cancer. Using its own MiXCR run on the multiplex PCR reads, TCRdb lists one record per CDR3 protein. The data show 35,000 to 55,000 distinct CDR3 sequences, 60% seen once. Sequencing was performed on distant non-tumor lung tissue. The receptors come from a man aged 45 to 65 with non-small cell lung cancer. Each CDR3 is given with its conserved first and last residue. A D gene is named only where the DNA matches it firmly. A row's size may be missing; if present it is once, few, many or a size class.

CDR3 protein: CTARGLTESSYDEQFF
V gene: TRBV20-1
clone size: -
D gene: -
J gene: TRBJ2-1

CDR3 protein: CSAREVLAASTDTQYF
V gene: TRBV20-1
clone size: -
D gene: -
J gene: TRBJ2-3

CDR3 protein: CSSSAANYGYTF
V gene: TRBV7-9
clone size: -
D gene: -
J gene: TRBJ1-2

CDR3 protein: CTSERNYERYF
V gene: TRBV6-5
clone size: -
D gene: -
J gene: TRBJ2-7

CDR3 protein: CAWSPPRERQFF
V gene: TRBV30
clone size: -
D gene: TRBD2
J gene: TRBJ2-1

CDR3 protein: CASRNHREGNTEAFF
V gene: TRBV7-9
clone size: few
D gene: -
J gene: TRBJ1-1

CDR3 protein: CASSSRDSEALF
V gene: TRBV6-5
clone size: once
D gene: -
J gene: TRBJ1-1

CDR3 protein: CASSGTSGQFF
V gene: TRBV10-1
clone size: many
D gene: TRBD2
J gene: TRBJ2-1

CDR3 protein: CGVATGDWSNQPQHF
V gene: TRBV29-1
clone size: -
D gene: TRBD1
J gene: TRBJ1-5

CDR3 protein: CASRGTWTNEQYF
V gene: TRBV6-5
clone size: few
D gene: -
J gene: TRBJ2-7

CDR3 protein: CSAYQPPSSDSPEQYF
V gene: TRBV20-1
clone size: -
D gene: -
J gene: TRBJ2-7

CDR3 protein: CASSLDWLRFGANVLTF
V gene: TRBV11-2
clone size: -
D gene: -
J gene: TRBJ2-6

CDR3 protein: CASSFRGRGFSGANVLTF
V gene: TRBV28
clone size: -
D gene: -
J gene: TRBJ2-6

CDR3 protein: CASLLTAGFKRGYTF
V gene: TRBV6-1
clone size: -
D gene: -
J gene: TRBJ1-2

CDR3 protein: CSVGTSGTEANVLTF
V gene: TRBV29-1
clone size: -
D gene: TRBD2
J gene: TRBJ2-6

CDR3 protein: CCSSPPLDDEQFF
V gene: TRBV28
clone size: -
D gene: -
J gene: TRBJ2-1

CDR3 protein: CASSFRQGVNHPQHF
V gene: TRBV6-6
clone size: -
D gene: TRBD1
J gene: TRBJ1-5

CDR3 protein: CASSPRTAGANVLTF
V gene: TRBV18
clone size: -
D gene: -
J gene: TRBJ2-6

CDR3 protein: CASSYSGTGGADTQYF
V gene: TRBV6-2/TRBV6-3
clone size: many
D gene: TRBD1
J gene: TRBJ2-3

CDR3 protein: CASSSRGGGPYNEQFF
V gene: TRBV11-1
clone size: -
D gene: -
J gene: TRBJ2-1

CDR3 protein: CASSYSMKRQPQHF
V gene: TRBV6-2/TRBV6-3
clone size: few
D gene: -
J gene: TRBJ1-5

CDR3 protein: CASSENLAGGFYEQYF
V gene: TRBV10-2
clone size: -
D gene: TRBD2
J gene: TRBJ2-7

CDR3 protein: CASKVGAGYNEQFF
V gene: TRBV5-4
clone size: -
D gene: -
J gene: TRBJ2-1

CDR3 protein: CAGRQGPSGNRETQYF
V gene: TRBV7-2
clone size: once
D gene: TRBD2
J gene: TRBJ2-5

CDR3 protein: CASGQRGILRTSTDTQYF
V gene: TRBV5-8
clone size: -
D gene: TRBD2
J gene: TRBJ2-3

CDR3 protein: CAGSLGWDNSYEQYF
V gene: TRBV5-4
clone size: -
D gene: -
J gene: TRBJ2-7

CDR3 protein: CASSPPTDDTGELFF
V gene: TRBV5-6
clone size: many
D gene: -
J gene: TRBJ2-2

CDR3 protein: CASIEGRPEAFF
V gene: TRBV6-1
clone size: -
D gene: -
J gene: TRBJ1-1

CDR3 protein: CASILVGQGEETQYF
V gene: TRBV5-5
clone size: -
D gene: TRBD1
J gene: TRBJ2-5

CDR3 protein: CASMSPSSGGQTQYF
V gene: TRBV5-5
clone size: -
D gene: TRBD2
J gene: TRBJ2-5

CDR3 protein: CVSSLSGHLEQYF
V gene: TRBV11-1
clone size: -
D gene: -
J gene: TRBJ2-7

CDR3 protein: CSATTDRERERGIDTQYF
V gene: TRBV20-1
clone size: -
D gene: TRBD1
J gene: TRBJ2-3

CDR3 protein: CASSLGRSGAYNEQFF
V gene: TRBV5-1
clone size: -
D gene: -
J gene: TRBJ2-1

CDR3 protein: CARSFSGSTDTQYF
V gene: TRBV5-4
clone size: -
D gene: -
J gene: TRBJ2-3

CDR3 protein: CANSKGRQETQYF
V gene: TRBV11-2
clone size: -
D gene: -
J gene: TRBJ2-5

CDR3 protein: CISIHGDYGYTF
V gene: TRBV5-6
clone size: -
D gene: -
J gene: TRBJ1-2

CDR3 protein: CSSSGLGQETQYF
V gene: TRBV29-1
clone size: medium-sized
D gene: -
J gene: TRBJ2-5

CDR3 protein: CASSLALRTSPSTDTRYF
V gene: TRBV5-1
clone size: few
D gene: -
J gene: TRBJ2-3

CDR3 protein: CASSQEGSLGTSISYNEQLF
V gene: TRBV4-2
clone size: once
D gene: TRBD2
J gene: TRBJ2-1

CDR3 protein: CTSSLGQYTGELFF
V gene: TRBV7-9
clone size: once
D gene: -
J gene: TRBJ2-2

CDR3 protein: CSANSRTGRRSNQPQHF
V gene: TRBV20-1
clone size: few
D gene: TRBD1
J gene: TRBJ1-5

CDR3 protein: CSVGSERAVYEQYF
V gene: TRBV29-1
clone size: many
D gene: -
J gene: TRBJ2-7

CDR3 protein: CASSYSRGGDQPQHF
V gene: TRBV6-5
clone size: medium-sized
D gene: -
J gene: TRBJ1-5

CDR3 protein: CASRDSFYEQYF
V gene: TRBV28
clone size: few
D gene: TRBD1
J gene: TRBJ2-7

CDR3 protein: CASSEDRNEQYF
V gene: TRBV11-2
clone size: many
D gene: TRBD1
J gene: TRBJ2-7

CDR3 protein: CASSLAPTLGLVGEQYF
V gene: TRBV5-1
clone size: -
D gene: -
J gene: TRBJ2-7

CDR3 protein: CASSLLANERFF
V gene: TRBV11-3
clone size: -
D gene: -
J gene: TRBJ2-1

CDR3 protein: CASSSRRGGSYNEQFF
V gene: TRBV11-1
clone size: -
D gene: -
J gene: TRBJ2-1

CDR3 protein: CASSVEGMGGYTF
V gene: TRBV6-1
clone size: -
D gene: -
J gene: TRBJ1-2

CDR3 protein: CTSRPGLAGSEQYF
V gene: TRBV6-6
clone size: -
D gene: TRBD2
J gene: TRBJ2-7

CDR3 protein: CASSLVEVSYEQYF
V gene: TRBV11-1
clone size: medium-sized
D gene: -
J gene: TRBJ2-7

CDR3 protein: CESSPGTVSNQPQHF
V gene: TRBV5-5
clone size: -
D gene: TRBD1
J gene: TRBJ1-5

CDR3 protein: CASSLKAGMFTDTQYF
V gene: TRBV7-8
clone size: -
D gene: -
J gene: TRBJ2-3